This record concerns one T cell receptor beta chain sequence. Its antigen is still unknown. This record comes from a study of cytomegalovirus exposure and HLA in healthy donors. From germline, CDR1 is MNHEY and CDR2 SMNVEV (reference sequence). The CDR3 loop spans 12 amino acids. Deletions cut 6 bases from V and 0 bases from J, with 5 bases between. General observations from the study: A later look showed TCR association rates differing by HLA locus, highest for DRB1 and lowest for HLA-C. Equally common other TCR beta chains were less clonally expanded than HLA-associated ones, a later analysis found.

Primers for the PCR totalled 60 Vbeta and 13 Jbeta. Profiled with immunoSEQ multiplex PCR; TCRdb holds only in-frame clones, not every one. The table has over 150,000 clones, 79% seen once. The chain employs TRBV27 and TRBJ1-1; D gene unclear. This TCR derives from a girl aged 10 to 17 in good health and CMV-seropositive. The sequenced sample consisted of PBMCs. This CDR3 reads CASRSVNTEAFF. In nucleotides, the CDR3 is TGTGCCAGCAGGTCGGTGAACACTGAAGCTTTCTTT.